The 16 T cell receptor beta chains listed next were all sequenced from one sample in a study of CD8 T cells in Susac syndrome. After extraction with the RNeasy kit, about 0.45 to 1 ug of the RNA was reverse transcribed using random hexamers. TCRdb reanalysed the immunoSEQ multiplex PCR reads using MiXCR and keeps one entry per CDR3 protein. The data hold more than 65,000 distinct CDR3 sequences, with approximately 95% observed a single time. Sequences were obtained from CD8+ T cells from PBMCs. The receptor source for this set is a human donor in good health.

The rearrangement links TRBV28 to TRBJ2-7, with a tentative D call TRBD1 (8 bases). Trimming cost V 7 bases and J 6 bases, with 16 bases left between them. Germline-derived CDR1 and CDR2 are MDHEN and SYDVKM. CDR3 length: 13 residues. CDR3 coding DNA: TGTGCCAGCACCAACAGGGGGGGTAGCGAGCAGTACGTC. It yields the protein CASTNRGGSEQYV.

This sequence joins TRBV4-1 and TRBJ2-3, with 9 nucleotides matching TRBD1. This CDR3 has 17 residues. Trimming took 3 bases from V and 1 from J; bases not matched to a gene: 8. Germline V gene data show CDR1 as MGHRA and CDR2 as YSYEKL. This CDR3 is CASSHAPTGGGTDTQYF. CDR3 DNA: TGCGCCAGCAGCCATGCCCCGACAGGGGGTGGCACAGATACGCAGTATTTT.

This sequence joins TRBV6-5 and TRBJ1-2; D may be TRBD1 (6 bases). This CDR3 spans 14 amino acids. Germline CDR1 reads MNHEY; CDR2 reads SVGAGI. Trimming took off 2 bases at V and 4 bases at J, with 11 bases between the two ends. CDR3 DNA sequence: TGTGCCAGCAGTTACGTCGGGGGCGGCTATGGCTACACCTTC. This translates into CASSYVGGGYGYTF.

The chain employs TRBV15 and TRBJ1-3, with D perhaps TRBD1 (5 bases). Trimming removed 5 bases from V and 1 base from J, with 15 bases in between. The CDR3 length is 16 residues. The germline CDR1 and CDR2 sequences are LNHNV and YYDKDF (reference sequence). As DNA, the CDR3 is TGTGCCACCAGCCCCTTGGTGGGGCTTTCTGGAAACACCATATATTTT. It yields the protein CATSPLVGLSGNTIYF.

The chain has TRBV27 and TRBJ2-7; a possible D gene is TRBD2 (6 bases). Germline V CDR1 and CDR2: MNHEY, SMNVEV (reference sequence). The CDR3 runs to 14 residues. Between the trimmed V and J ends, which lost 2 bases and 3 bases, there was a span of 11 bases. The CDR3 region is CASSLTGVSYEQYF. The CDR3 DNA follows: TGTGCCAGCAGTTTAACGGGGGTAAGCTACGAGCAGTACTTC.

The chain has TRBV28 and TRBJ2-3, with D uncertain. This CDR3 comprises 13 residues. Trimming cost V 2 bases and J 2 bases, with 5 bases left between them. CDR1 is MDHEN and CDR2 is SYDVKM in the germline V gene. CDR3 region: CASSLRVTDTQYF. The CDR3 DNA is TGTGCCAGCAGTTTACGCGTCACAGATACGCAGTATTTT.

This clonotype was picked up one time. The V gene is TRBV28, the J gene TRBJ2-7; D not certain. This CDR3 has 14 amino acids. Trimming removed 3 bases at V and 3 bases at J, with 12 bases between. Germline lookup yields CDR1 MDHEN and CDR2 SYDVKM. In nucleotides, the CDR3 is TGTGCCAGCAGTTTTCCCTTCACCAGCTACGAGCAGTACTTC. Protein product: CASSFPFTSYEQYF.

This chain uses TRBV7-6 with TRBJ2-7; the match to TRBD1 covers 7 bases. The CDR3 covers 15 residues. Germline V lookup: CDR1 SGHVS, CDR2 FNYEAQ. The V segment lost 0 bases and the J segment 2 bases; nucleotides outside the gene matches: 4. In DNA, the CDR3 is TGTGCCAGCAGCTTAGCGGGGGACAGACCCTACGAGCAGTACTTC. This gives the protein CASSLAGDRPYEQYF.

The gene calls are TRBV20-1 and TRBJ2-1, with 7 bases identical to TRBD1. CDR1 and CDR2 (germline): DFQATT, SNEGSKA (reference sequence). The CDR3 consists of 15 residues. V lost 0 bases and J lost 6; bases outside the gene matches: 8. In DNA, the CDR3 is TGCAGTGCTAGAGATTTGGACAGGATGGGCAATGAGCAGTTCTTC. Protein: CSARDLDRMGNEQFF.

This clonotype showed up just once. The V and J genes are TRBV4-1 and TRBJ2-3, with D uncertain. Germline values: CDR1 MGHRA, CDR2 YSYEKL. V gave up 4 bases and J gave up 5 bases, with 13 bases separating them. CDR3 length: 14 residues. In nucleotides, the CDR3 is TGCGCCAGCAGCCTAACCTTGTCCGGAGATACGCAGTATTTT. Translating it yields CASSLTLSGDTQYF.

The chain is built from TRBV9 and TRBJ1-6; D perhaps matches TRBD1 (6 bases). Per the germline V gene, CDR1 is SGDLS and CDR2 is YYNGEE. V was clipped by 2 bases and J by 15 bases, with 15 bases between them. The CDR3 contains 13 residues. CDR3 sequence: CASSVEGERRLHF. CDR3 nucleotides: TGTGCCAGCAGCGTCGAGGGGGAGCGGCGCCTCCACTTT.

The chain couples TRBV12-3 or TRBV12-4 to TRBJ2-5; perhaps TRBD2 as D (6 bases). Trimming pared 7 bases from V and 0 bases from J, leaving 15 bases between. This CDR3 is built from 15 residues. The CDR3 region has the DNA TGTGCCAGCACCGAAGGGACTTCGTACCAAGAGACCCAGTACTTC. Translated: CASTEGTSYQETQYF.

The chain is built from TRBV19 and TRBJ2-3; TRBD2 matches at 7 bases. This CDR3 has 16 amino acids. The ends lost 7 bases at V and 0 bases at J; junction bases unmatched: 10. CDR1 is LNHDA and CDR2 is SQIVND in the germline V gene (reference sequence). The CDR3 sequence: CASTWRAAGSTDTQYF. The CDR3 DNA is TGTGCCAGTACCTGGCGGGCAGCGGGGAGCACAGATACGCAGTATTTT.

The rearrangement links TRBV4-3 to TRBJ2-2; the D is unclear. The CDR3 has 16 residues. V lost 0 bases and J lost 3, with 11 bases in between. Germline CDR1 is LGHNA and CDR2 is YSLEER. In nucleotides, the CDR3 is TGCGCCAGCAGCCAAGATCTGGCAGTCTACACCGGGGAGCTGTTTTTT. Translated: CASSQDLAVYTGELFF.

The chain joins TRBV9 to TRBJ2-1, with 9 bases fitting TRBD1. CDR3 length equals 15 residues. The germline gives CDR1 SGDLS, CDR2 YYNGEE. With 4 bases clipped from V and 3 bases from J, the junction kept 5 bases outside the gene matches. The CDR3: CASSLDRGGYNEQFF. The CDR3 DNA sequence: TGTGCCAGCAGCCTGGACAGGGGAGGCTACAATGAGCAGTTCTTC.

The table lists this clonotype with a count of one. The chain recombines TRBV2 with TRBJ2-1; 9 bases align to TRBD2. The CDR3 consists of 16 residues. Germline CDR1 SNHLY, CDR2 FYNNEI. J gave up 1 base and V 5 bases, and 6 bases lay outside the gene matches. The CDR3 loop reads CASSPLAGVSYNEQFF. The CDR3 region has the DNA TGTGCCAGCAGTCCTTTAGCGGGGGTTTCCTACAATGAGCAGTTCTTC. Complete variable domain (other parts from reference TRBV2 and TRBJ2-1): EPEVTQTPSHQVTQMGQEVILRCVPISNHLYFYWYRQILGQKVEFLVSFYNNEISEKSEIFDDQFSVERPDGSNFTLKIRSTKLEDSAMYFCASSPLAGVSYNEQFFGPGTRLTVL.